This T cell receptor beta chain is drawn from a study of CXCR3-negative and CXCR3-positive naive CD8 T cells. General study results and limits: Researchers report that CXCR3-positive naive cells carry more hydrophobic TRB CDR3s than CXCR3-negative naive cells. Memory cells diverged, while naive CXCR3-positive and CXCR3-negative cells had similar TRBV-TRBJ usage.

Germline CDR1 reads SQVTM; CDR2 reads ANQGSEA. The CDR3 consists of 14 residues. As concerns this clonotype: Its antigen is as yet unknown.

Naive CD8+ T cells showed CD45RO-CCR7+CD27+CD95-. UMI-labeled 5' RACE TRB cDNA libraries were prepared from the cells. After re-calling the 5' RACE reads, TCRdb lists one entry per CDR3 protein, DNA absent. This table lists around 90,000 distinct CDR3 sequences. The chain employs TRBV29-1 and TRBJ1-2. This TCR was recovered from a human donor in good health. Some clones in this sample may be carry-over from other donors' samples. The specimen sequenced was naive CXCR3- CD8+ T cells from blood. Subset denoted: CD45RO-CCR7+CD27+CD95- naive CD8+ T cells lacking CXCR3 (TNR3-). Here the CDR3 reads CSVEGQALTYGYTF.